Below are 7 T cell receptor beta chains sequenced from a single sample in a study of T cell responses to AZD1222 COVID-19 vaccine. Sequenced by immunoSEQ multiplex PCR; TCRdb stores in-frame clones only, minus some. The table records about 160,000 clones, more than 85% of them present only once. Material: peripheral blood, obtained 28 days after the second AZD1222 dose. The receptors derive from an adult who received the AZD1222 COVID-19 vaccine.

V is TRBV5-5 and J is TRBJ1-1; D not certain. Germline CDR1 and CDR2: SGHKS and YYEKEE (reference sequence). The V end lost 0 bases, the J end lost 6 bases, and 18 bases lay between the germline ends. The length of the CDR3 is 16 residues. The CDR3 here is CASSLDQGYFGAEAFF. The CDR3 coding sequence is TGTGCCAGCAGCTTGGACCAAGGGTATTTTGGCGCTGAAGCTTTCTTT. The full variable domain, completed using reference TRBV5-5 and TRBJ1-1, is DAGVTQSPTHLIKTRGQQVTLRCSPISGHKSVSWYQQVLGQGPQFIFQYYEKEERGRGNFPDRFSARQFPNYSSELNVNALLLGDSALYLCASSLDQGYFGAEAFFGQGTRLTVV.

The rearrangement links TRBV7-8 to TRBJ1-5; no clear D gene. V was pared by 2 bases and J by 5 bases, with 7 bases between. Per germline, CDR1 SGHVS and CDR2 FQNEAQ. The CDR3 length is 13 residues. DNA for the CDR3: TGTGCCAGCAGCTTATTACGTGATCAGCCCCAGCATTTT. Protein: CASSLLRDQPQHF.

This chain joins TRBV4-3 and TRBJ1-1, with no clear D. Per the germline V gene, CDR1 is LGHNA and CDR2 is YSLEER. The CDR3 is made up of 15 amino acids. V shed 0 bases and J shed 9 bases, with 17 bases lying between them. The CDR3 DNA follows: TGCGCCAGCAGCCAAGACCCGGCGAGTATTATCCAAGCTTTCTTT. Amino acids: CASSQDPASIIQAFF.

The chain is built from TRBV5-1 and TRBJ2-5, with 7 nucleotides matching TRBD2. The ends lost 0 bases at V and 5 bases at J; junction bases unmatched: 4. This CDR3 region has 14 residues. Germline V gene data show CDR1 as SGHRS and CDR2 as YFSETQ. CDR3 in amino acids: CASSLVAGDETQYF. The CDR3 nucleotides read TGCGCCAGCAGCTTGGTTGCGGGAGACGAGACCCAGTACTTC.

CDR3 sequence reads: CASSLISSGRSYNEQFF. Written as DNA, the CDR3 is TGTGCCAGCAGCTTAATATCTAGCGGACGCTCCTACAATGAGCAGTTCTTC. The chain employs TRBV11-2 and TRBJ2-1, with TRBD2 matching over 7 bases. J was trimmed by 0 bases and V by 2 bases; bases with no gene match: 7. CDR1 SGHAT and CDR2 FQNNGV come from the germline V gene. The CDR3 loop spans 17 amino acids.

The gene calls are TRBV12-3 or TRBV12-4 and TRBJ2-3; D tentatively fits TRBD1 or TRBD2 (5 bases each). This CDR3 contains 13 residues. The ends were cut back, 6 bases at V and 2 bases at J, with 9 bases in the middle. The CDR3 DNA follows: TGTGCCAGCAGCCTCGGGGCCACAGATACGCAGTATTTT. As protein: CASSLGATDTQYF.

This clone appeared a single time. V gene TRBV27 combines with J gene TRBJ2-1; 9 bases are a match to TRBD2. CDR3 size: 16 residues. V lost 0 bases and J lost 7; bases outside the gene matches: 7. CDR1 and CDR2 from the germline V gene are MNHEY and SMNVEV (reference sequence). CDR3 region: CASSLSGAGGNNEQFF. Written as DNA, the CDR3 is TGTGCCAGCAGTTTATCCGGGGCGGGAGGGAATAATGAGCAGTTCTTC.